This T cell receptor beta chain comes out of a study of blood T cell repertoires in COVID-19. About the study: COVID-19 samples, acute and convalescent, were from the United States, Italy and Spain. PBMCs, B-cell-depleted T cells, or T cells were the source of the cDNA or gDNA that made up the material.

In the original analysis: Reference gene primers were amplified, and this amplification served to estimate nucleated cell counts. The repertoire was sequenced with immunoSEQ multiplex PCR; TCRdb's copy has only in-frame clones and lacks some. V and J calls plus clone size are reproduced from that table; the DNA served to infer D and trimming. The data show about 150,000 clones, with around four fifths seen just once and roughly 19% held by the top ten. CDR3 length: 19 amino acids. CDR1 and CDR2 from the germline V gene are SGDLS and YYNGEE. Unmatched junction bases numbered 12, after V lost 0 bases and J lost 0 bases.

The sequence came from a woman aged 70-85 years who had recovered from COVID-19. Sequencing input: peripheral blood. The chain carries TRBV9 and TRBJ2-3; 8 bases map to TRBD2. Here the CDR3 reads CASSVERGDGTRSTDTQYF. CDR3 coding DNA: TGTGCCAGCAGCGTAGAGAGAGGGGACGGGACTAGGAGCACAGATACGCAGTATTTT.